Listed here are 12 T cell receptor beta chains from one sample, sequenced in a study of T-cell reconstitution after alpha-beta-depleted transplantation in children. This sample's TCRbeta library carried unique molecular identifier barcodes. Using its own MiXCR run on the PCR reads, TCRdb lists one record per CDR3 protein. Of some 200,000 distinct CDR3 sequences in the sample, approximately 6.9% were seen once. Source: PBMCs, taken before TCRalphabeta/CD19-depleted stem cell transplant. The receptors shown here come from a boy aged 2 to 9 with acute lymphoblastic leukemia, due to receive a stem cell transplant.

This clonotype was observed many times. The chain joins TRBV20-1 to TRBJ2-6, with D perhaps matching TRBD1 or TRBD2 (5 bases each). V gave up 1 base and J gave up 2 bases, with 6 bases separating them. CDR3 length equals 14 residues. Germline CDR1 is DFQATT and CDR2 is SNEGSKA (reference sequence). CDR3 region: CSARVGAGANVLTF. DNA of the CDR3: TGCAGTGCTAGAGTGGGGGCTGGGGCCAACGTCCTGACTTTC.

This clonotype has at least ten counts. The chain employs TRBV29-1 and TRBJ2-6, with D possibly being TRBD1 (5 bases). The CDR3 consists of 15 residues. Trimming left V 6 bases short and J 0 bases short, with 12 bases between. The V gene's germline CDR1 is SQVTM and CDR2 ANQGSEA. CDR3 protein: CSVQDDSSGANVLTF. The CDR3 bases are TGCAGCGTACAGGATGATAGCTCTGGGGCCAACGTCCTGACTTTC.

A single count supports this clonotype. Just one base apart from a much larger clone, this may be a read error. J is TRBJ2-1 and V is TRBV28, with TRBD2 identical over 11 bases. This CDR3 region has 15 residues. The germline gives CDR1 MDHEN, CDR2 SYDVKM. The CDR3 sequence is CASSQLAGAYNEKFF. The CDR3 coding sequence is TGTGCCAGCAGCCAACTAGCGGGGGCATACAATGAGAAGTTCTTC.

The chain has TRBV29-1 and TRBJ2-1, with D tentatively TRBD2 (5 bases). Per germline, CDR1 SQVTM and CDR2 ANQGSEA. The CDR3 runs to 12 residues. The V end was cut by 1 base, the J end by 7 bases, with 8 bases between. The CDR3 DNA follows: TGCAGCGTTGAAGGCCGGAGGAATGAGCAGTTCTTC. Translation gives CSVEGRRNEQFF.

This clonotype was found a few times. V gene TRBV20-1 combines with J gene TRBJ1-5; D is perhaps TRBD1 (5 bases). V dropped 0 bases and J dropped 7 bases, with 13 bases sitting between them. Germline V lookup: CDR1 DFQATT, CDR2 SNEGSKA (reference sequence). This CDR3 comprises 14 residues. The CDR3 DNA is TGCAGTGCTAGAGACCCCGAGGGGCGCCAGCCCCAGCATTTT. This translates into CSARDPEGRQPQHF.

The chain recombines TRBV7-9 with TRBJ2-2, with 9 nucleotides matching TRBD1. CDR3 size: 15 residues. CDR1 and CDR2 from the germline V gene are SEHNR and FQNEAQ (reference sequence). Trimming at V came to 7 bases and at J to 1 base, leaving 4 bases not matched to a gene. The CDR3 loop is CASTEDRGNTGELFF. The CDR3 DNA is TGTGCCAGCACCGAGGACAGGGGGAACACCGGGGAGCTGTTTTTT.

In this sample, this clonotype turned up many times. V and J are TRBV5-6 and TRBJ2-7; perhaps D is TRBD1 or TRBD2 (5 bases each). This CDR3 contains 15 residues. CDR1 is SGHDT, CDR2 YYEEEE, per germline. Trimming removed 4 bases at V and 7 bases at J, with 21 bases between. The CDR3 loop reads CASSPPGPRVEEQYF. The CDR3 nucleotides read TGTGCCAGCAGCCCGCCGGGACCGAGGGTGGAAGAGCAGTACTTC. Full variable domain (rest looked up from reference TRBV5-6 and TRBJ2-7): DAGVTQSPTHLIKTRGQQVTLRCSPKSGHDTVSWYQQALGQGPQFIFQYYEEEERQRGNFPDRFSGHQFPNYSSELNVNALLLGDSALYLCASSPPGPRVEEQYFGPGTRLTVT.

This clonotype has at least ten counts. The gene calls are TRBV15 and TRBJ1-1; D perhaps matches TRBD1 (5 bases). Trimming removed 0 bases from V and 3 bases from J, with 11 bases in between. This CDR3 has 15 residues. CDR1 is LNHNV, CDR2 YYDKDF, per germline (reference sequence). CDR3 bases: TGTGCCACCAGCAGAGACCCCCGGGGGGACACTGAAGCTTTCTTT. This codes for CATSRDPRGDTEAFF.

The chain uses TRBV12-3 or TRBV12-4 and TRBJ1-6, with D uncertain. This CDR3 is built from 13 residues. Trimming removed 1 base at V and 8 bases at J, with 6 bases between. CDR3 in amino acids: CASSLGIDSPLHF. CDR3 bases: TGTGCCAGCAGTTTAGGGATCGATTCACCCCTCCACTTT.

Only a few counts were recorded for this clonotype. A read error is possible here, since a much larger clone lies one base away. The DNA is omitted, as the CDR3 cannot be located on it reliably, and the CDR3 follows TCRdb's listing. CDR3 sequence reads: CASSFGAGELFF. The genes are TRBV28 and TRBJ2-2. Germline CDR1 MDHEN, CDR2 SYDVKM. Termini included, the CDR3 measures 12 amino acids.

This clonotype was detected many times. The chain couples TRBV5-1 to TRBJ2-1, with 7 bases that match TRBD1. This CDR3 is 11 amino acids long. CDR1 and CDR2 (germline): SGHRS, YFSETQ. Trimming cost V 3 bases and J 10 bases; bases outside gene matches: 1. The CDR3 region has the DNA TGCGCCAGCAGCTCAGGGGGAGAGCAGTTCTTC. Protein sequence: CASSSGGEQFF.

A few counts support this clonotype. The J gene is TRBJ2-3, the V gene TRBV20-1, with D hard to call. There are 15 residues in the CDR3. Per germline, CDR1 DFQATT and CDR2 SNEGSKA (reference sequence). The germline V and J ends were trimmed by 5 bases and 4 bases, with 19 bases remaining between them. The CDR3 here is CSAVSGRGAPDTQYF. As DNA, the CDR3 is TGCAGTGCTGTTAGTGGTAGAGGCGCCCCAGATACGCAGTATTTT.